The source of this T cell receptor (beta chain) is a study of Ad26.COV2.S vaccination and SARS-CoV-2 variants. Across the study: Into the muscle, Ad26.COV2.S was dosed once or twice, 56 days apart. Study observations and caveats: Reports say spike-specific CD8+ and CD4+ T cell responses covered substantial breadth after vaccination.

Remarks on this clone: The antigen is undetermined.

CDR1 SGHNT and CDR2 YYREEE come from the germline V gene (reference sequence). The CDR3 covers 16 residues. V lost 0 bases and J lost 0, with 7 bases in between. TCRdb's copy holds only in-frame clones and misses some; the assay was immunoSEQ multiplex PCR. The table includes roughly 400,000 clones, 90% detected once. Documented treatment: over 15 received Ad26.COV2.S at low or high dose, single or two shots; roughly five received placebo; per-sample allocation not given. All samples were drawn on day 63, counting from the first vaccine or placebo injection. It was Wuhan-strain SARS-CoV-2 spike that the Ad26 vaccine vector expressed.

The sequencing used peripheral blood, collected in a trial of Ad26.COV2.S vaccine versus placebo. The chain joins TRBV5-4 to TRBJ2-6, with TRBD1 as a possible D gene (6 bases). The TCR originated in a person between 18 and 59 years old who received the Ad26.COV2.S COVID-19 vaccine or a placebo. CDR3 DNA sequence: TGTGCCAGCAGCTTGGGACAGGCCTCTGGGGCCAACGTCCTGACTTTC. It codes for CASSLGQASGANVLTF.